The 24 T cell receptor beta chains in this list originate from one sample, sequenced in a study of CD8 T cells in ankylosing spondylitis (dated by TCRdb to about 2017). The library was prepared using 5' RACE. The run used an Illumina HiSeq 2500. TCRdb reprocessed the public reads (quality trimming at Q25 with fastp, clone calling with MiXCR) and kept in-frame beta chains. Rows with one shared CDR3 protein collapse into an entry with the most common genes and DNA. For this sample there are 250,000 or so distinct CDR3 sequences; 15% to 20% appear just once. The ten largest clonotypes hold around a third of the sample. Sequenced: blood, either unsorted or a sorted T cell fraction (not recorded which). The receptor set was obtained from a male donor with ankylosing spondylitis or in good health (not recorded which).

The sample holds a few counts of this clonotype. V usage is TRBV15 and J usage is TRBJ2-1; 8 bases match TRBD2. The V segment lost 0 bases and the J segment 6 bases; nucleotides outside the gene matches: 4. CDR1 and CDR2 (germline): LNHNV, YYDKDF (reference sequence). The CDR3 sequence is 15 residues long. The CDR3 sequence: CATSRDSGTSNEQFF. CDR3 DNA sequence: TGTGCCACCAGCAGAGATTCCGGGACTAGCAATGAGCAGTTCTTC.

V and J are TRBV14 and TRBJ2-2, with 7 bases fitting TRBD2. CDR1 is SGHDN, CDR2 FVKESK, per germline. The trim removed 3 bases at V and 1 base at J, leaving 8 bases unmatched. This CDR3 contains 17 residues. The CDR3 spells CASSQEEWEGNTGELFF. CDR3 in DNA: TGTGCCAGCAGCCAGGAGGAGTGGGAGGGGAACACCGGGGAGCTGTTTTTT.

This clonotype was observed a few times. The chain couples TRBV7-2 to TRBJ2-7, with D perhaps TRBD2 (5 bases). The germline CDR1 and CDR2 sequences are SGHTA and FQGNSA. The CDR3 sequence is 14 residues long. V was pared by 5 bases and J by 3 bases, with 14 bases between. The CDR3 bases are TGTGCCAGCAGCCCTCTTAGCGAAGACTACGAGCAGTACTTC. Its translation: CASSPLSEDYEQYF.

This chain links TRBV15 with TRBJ2-5, with TRBD2 identical over 8 bases. CDR3 length: 14 amino acids. V dropped 3 bases and J dropped 5; count of bases not matched to a gene: 5. Germline values: CDR1 LNHNV, CDR2 YYDKDF (reference sequence). CDR3 in amino acids: CATSSGGGWETQYF. CDR3 coding DNA: TGTGCCACCAGCAGCGGGGGGGGCTGGGAGACCCAGTACTTC.

This clonotype was seen only a few times. The chain is built from TRBV2 and TRBJ2-7; a weak D match, TRBD1 (5 bases). CDR3 length: 14 residues. The germline V gene encodes CDR1 SNHLY and CDR2 FYNNEI. Trimming left V 7 bases short and J 6 bases short, with 19 bases between. The CDR3 nucleotides read TGTGCCAGCACCAACCCGGCCGAAGGGGTCGAGCAGTACTTC. It is translated as CASTNPAEGVEQYF.

The chain employs TRBV28 and TRBJ2-3, with 13 nucleotides matching TRBD2. Germline V gene data show CDR1 as MDHEN and CDR2 as SYDVKM. The CDR3 totals 16 residues. With 5 bases clipped from V and 1 base from J, the junction kept 3 bases outside the gene matches. In DNA form, the CDR3 reads TGTGCCAGCAGTGGACTAGCGGGAGAAGGCACAGATACGCAGTATTTT. It translates to CASSGLAGEGTDTQYF.

This clonotype was counted many times. The rearrangement links TRBV5-1 to TRBJ2-1; 9 nucleotides align to TRBD2. The junction had 5 bases not matched to a gene; V was cut back by 0 bases and J by 7 bases. Germline V lookup: CDR1 SGHRS, CDR2 YFSETQ. This CDR3 is 15 amino acids long. The CDR3 nucleotides read TGCGCCAGCAGCTTGGGCGGGAGGGCCGATAATGAGCAGTTCTTC. Protein sequence: CASSLGGRADNEQFF.

DNA for the CDR3: TGCGCCAGCAGCCAAGGCCCGCACCCTAGCGGTAGCACAGATACGCAGTATTTT. This translates into CASSQGPHPSGSTDTQYF. The rearrangement links TRBV4-3 to TRBJ2-3, with 7 bases matching TRBD2. Germline CDR1 reads LGHNA; CDR2 reads YSLEER. The junction had 10 bases not matched to a gene; V was cut back by 1 base and J by 0 bases. The CDR3 consists of 18 residues.

This clonotype occurred a few times. The chain joins TRBV12-3 or TRBV12-4 to TRBJ2-2, with D possibly TRBD2 on 6 matching bases. CDR3 length: 15 residues. The V end was cut by 5 bases, the J end by 7 bases, with 17 bases between. The CDR3 DNA sequence: TGTGCCAGCAGTCCCGGGACTCCCGGGATCGGGGAGCTGTTTTTT. Protein product: CASSPGTPGIGELFF.

V is TRBV29-1 and J is TRBJ1-1; D is uncertain. This CDR3 comprises 13 residues. The germline gives CDR1 SQVTM, CDR2 ANQGSEA. Trimming left V 3 bases short and J 9 bases short, with 17 bases between. The CDR3: CSVEVAEAGQAFF. For the CDR3, the DNA is TGCAGCGTTGAGGTCGCGGAGGCAGGTCAAGCTTTCTTT.

This clonotype has ten or more counts. The rearrangement joins TRBV29-1 to TRBJ2-1; 9 bases agree with TRBD2. CDR3 length: 16 residues. Per germline, CDR1 SQVTM and CDR2 ANQGSEA. After removal of 4 bases from V and 5 bases from J, the junction contained 12 bases not matched to a gene. The CDR3 bases are TGCAGCGTTGTTCCTTTGGCTAGCGGGACTAACAATGAGCAGTTCTTC. Amino acids: CSVVPLASGTNNEQFF.

This clonotype has just a few counts. The rearrangement links TRBV5-1 to TRBJ2-7; D may be TRBD1 (5 bases). V lost 5 bases to trimming and J lost 2 bases, with 11 bases between them. The CDR3 is 13 amino acids. Germline CDR1 is SGHRS and CDR2 is YFSETQ. CDR3: CASRLDKAYEQYF. In DNA form, the CDR3 reads TGCGCCAGCAGACTGGACAAAGCCTACGAGCAGTACTTC.

The chain carries TRBV27 and TRBJ2-5; D is possibly TRBD1 (5 bases). Trimming removed 4 bases from V and 3 bases from J, with 12 bases in between. Germline CDR1 reads MNHEY; CDR2 reads SMNVEV (reference sequence). This CDR3 has 14 amino acids. The CDR3 spells CASSSTVGEETQYF. As DNA, the CDR3 is TGTGCCAGCAGTTCGACAGTGGGCGAAGAGACCCAGTACTTC.

The chain has TRBV7-2 and TRBJ1-4; 9 bases fit TRBD1. The CDR3 consists of 13 residues. Trimming removed 5 bases from V and 15 bases from J; junction bases left unmatched: 10. Germline V gene data show CDR1 as SGHTA and CDR2 as FQGNSA. This CDR3 reads CASSLEPRTGVFF. The CDR3, as DNA: TGTGCCAGCAGCCTCGAGCCCCGGACAGGGGTGTTTTTT.

Concerning this clonotype itself: One junction end disagrees with the germline gene, perhaps due to a read error. The CDR3 region is CASSLKGAEETQYF. DNA for the CDR3: TGTGCTAGCAGCTTAAAGGGGGCGGAGGAGACCCAGTACTTC. This chain connects TRBV7-7 to TRBJ2-5; 7 nucleotides align to TRBD1. Germline CDR1 and CDR2: SSHAT and FNYEAQ (reference sequence). The CDR3 runs to 14 residues.

V gene TRBV5-1 combines with J gene TRBJ2-3; 9 bases align to TRBD2. This CDR3 has 17 amino acids. Germline V gene lookup returns CDR1 SGHRS and CDR2 YFSETQ. Trimming cost V 0 bases and J 5 bases; bases outside gene matches: 10. CDR3 nucleotides: TGCGCCAGCAGCTTGGGACTAGCGGAAGGATATGGAGATACGCAGTATTTT. It translates to CASSLGLAEGYGDTQYF. Full variable domain (rest looked up from reference TRBV5-1 and TRBJ2-3): KAGVTQTPRYLIKTRGQQVTLSCSPISGHRSVSWYQQTPGQGLQFLFEYFSETQRNKGNFPGRFSGRQFSNSRSEMNVSTLELGDSALYLCASSLGLAEGYGDTQYFGPGTRLTVL.

This clonotype turned up a few times. The rearrangement joins TRBV9 to TRBJ1-1, with a tentative D call TRBD1 (6 bases). The CDR3 length is 14 residues. Deletions cut 2 bases from V and 7 bases from J, with 15 bases between. Germline values: CDR1 SGDLS, CDR2 YYNGEE. In DNA form, the CDR3 reads TGTGCCAGCAGCGTGGCGGGGGGGCTAGGTGAAGCTTTCTTT. It encodes CASSVAGGLGEAFF.

Of note for this clonotype: A clone one base away is much larger, so this may be a read error. This sequence joins TRBV18 and TRBJ2-2; TRBD2 is a possible D gene (6 bases). The CDR3 runs 15 residues. Germline V gives CDR1 KGHSH, CDR2 LQKENI. CDR3 DNA: TGTGCCAGCTCATCCGACTTTGACGGCACCGGGGGGCTGTTTTTT. Protein sequence: CASSSDFDGTGGLFF.

The V gene is TRBV21-1, the J gene TRBJ2-4; no DNA check was done on the table's D call, TRBD2. TRBV21-1 is a listed pseudogene. The CDR3 totals 18 residues. The CDR3 spells CASSTEHPIAGQKNIQYF. CDR3 DNA sequence: TGTGCCAGCAGCACCGAACATCCCATAGCGGGGCAAAAAAACATTCAGTACTTC.

CDR3 DNA sequence: TGTGCCAGCAGCTTAGACGCAGGGGGAAGTCACACAGATACGCAGTATTTT. Its protein is CASSLDAGGSHTDTQYF. This chain uses TRBV7-8 with TRBJ2-3; the match to TRBD1 covers 7 bases. This CDR3 is 17 amino acids long. Per the germline V gene, CDR1 is SGHVS and CDR2 is FQNEAQ. V lost 1 base to trimming and J lost 2 bases; unmatched junction nucleotides: 9.

The J gene is TRBJ1-2, the V gene TRBV5-5; D not certain. This CDR3 has 11 amino acids. The germline CDR1 and CDR2 sequences are SGHKS and YYEKEE (reference sequence). Trimming pared 9 bases from V and 6 bases from J, leaving 12 bases between. Here the CDR3 reads CAIPLRDGYTF. CDR3 sequence (DNA): TGTGCCATCCCCTTGAGGGATGGCTACACCTTC.

The chain couples TRBV7-6 to TRBJ2-1; D call uncertain. The germline gives CDR1 SGHVS, CDR2 FNYEAQ. With 0 bases removed from V and 6 bases from J, the gap between germline ends came to 9 bases. The CDR3 spans 14 residues. In DNA, the CDR3 is TGTGCCAGCAGCTTAGCAGACGGAGTCAATGAGCAGTTCTTC. This translates into CASSLADGVNEQFF.

This clonotype was found many times. The chain links TRBV29-1 to TRBJ2-1; D is ambiguous. Trimming cost V 8 bases and J 3 bases, with 17 bases left between them. The CDR3 sequence is 14 residues long. Germline V gene data show CDR1 as SQVTM and CDR2 as ANQGSEA. CDR3 sequence reads: CSPTRVDNYNEQFF. DNA for the CDR3: TGCAGCCCAACCCGGGTAGACAACTACAATGAGCAGTTCTTC.

This sequence joins TRBV5-1 and TRBJ2-7; tentatively, D is TRBD1 (6 bases). Looked up from germline, CDR1 is SGHRS and CDR2 is YFSETQ. Trimming shortened V by 5 bases and J by 0 bases, and 9 bases separated the two germline ends. The CDR3 is made up of 13 amino acids. CDR3 nucleotide sequence: TGCGCCAGCAGATGGACAGTCTCCTACGAGCAGTACTTC. This gives the protein CASRWTVSYEQYF.